This TCR beta chain is from a study of Graves' ophthalmopathy and Graves' hyperthyroidism. Findings and limits, study-wide: A model of 13 signatures distinguished ophthalmopathy from stable hyperthyroidism at less than 90% sensitivity and 65% to 84% specificity. Clonotypes were expanded in thyroid at above 0.001 frequency, and most also appeared in blood.

CDR3 length equals 15 residues. With 4 bases clipped from V and 7 bases from J, the junction kept 7 bases outside the gene matches. The germline V gene has CDR1 MNHEY and CDR2 SMNVEV (reference sequence). The TCR beta CDR3 regions underwent amplification from RNA transcripts. An initial RT-PCR round employing HTBI primers preceded a second-round multiplex PCR. Using its own MiXCR run on the multiplex PCR reads, TCRdb lists one record per CDR3 protein. The data hold about 220,000 distinct CDR3 sequences, with roughly a fifth observed a single time. Pregnant or lactating patients and those with other autoimmune diseases or uncontrolled infections were excluded. Clinical symptoms, serum thyroxine, TRAb, thyroid ultrasound and orbital computed tomography formed the basis of diagnosis. This clonotype appeared many times. The antigen is undetermined.

V is TRBV27 and J is TRBJ2-7; 13 nucleotides line up with TRBD2. Sequenced material: peripheral blood. The sequence was obtained from a woman in her 50s with Graves' ophthalmopathy. The CDR3 DNA follows: TGTGCCAGCAGTTCTCCGGGACTAGCGGGAAGGGAGCAGTACTTC. Protein product: CASSSPGLAGREQYF.